This TCR beta chain was identified in a study of blood T cell repertoires in COVID-19. Study details: PBMCs, B-cell-depleted T cells, or T cells provided the cDNA or gDNA that made up the material.

The V end lost 1 base, the J end lost 6 bases, and 27 bases lay between the germline ends. CDR3 length: 19 residues. Germline lookup yields CDR1 SGHAT and CDR2 FQNNGV. Per the original data handling: Estimates of nucleated cell counts were drawn from the amplification of reference gene primers. TCRdb's table, derived via immunoSEQ multiplex PCR, lists solely in-frame clones and lacks some. V and J calls and clone size come straight from that table; D and trimming were deduced from the DNA. The table lists 100,000 to 150,000 clones, over 75% of them singletons. Source material: peripheral blood. This receptor was obtained from a woman older than 75 with acute or convalescent COVID-19. The chain joins TRBV11-2 to TRBJ1-1; D is perhaps TRBD1 (6 bases). This CDR3 is CASSLGFRGRGIAGAEAFF. The CDR3 bases are TGTGCCAGCAGCTTAGGCTTCAGGGGACGTGGTATTGCGGGCGCTGAAGCTTTCTTT.